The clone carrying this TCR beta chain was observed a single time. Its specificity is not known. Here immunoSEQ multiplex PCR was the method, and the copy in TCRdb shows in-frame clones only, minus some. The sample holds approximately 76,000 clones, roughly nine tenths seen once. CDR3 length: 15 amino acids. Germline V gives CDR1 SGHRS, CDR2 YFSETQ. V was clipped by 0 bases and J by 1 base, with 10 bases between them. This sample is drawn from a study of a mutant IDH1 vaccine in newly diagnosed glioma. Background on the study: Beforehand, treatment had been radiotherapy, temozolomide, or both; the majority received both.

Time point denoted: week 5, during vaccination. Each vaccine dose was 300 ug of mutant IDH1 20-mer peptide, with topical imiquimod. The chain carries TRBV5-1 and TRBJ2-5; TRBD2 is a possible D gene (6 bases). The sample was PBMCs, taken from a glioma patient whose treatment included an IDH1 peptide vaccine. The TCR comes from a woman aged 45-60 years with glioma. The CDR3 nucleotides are TGCGCCAGCAGCTTGGACCCTAGCGCCCAAGAGACCCAGTACTTC. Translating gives CASSLDPSAQETQYF.